These 26 T cell receptor beta chains originate from one sample sequenced in a study of PD-L1 blockade in urothelial cancer. Time point specified: pretreatment peripheral blood. Sequenced by immunoSEQ multiplex PCR; TCRdb stores in-frame clones only, minus some. This sample has around 92,000 clones, with more than 80% found just once. The sample consisted of PBMCs, taken around atezolizumab (anti-PD-L1) treatment. Receptors originate from a woman aged 80 or over with urothelial cancer.

The chain recombines TRBV6-5 with TRBJ2-7; TRBD2 matches at 8 bases. The CDR3 is made up of 15 amino acids. CDR1 and CDR2 (germline): MNHEY, SVGAGI. Losses at the gene ends were 4 bases for V and 3 bases for J; bases not matched to a gene: 8. CDR3 nucleotides: TGTGCCAGCAGTTCCTTGAGCGGGAGTATCTACGAGCAGTACTTC. Encoded protein: CASSSLSGSIYEQYF.

The genes are TRBV5-1 and TRBJ2-1; D is uncertain. V lost 0 bases and J 0 bases, leaving 7 bases between the germline ends. The CDR3 has 15 residues. CDR1 and CDR2 (germline): SGHRS, YFSETQ. The CDR3 sequence is CASSLDVSSYNEQFF. The CDR3 DNA reads as TGCGCCAGCAGCTTGGACGTGAGCTCCTACAATGAGCAGTTCTTC.

The chain uses TRBV10-3 and TRBJ2-5; D perhaps matches TRBD1 (5 bases). The V end was cut by 6 bases, the J end by 2 bases, with 16 bases between. CDR1 is ENHRY and CDR2 is SYGVKD in the germline V gene. The CDR3 loop spans 15 amino acids. The CDR3 bases are TGTGCCATCAGGGGGCAACAAAGTACTCAAGAGACCCAGTACTTC. This codes for CAIRGQQSTQETQYF.

The chain has TRBV5-4 and TRBJ2-1; 7 nucleotides align to TRBD2. In germline, CDR1 is SGHNT, CDR2 YYREEE (reference sequence). This CDR3 contains 16 residues. The J segment lost 0 bases and the V segment lost 3 bases, leaving 6 bases of the junction unmatched. CDR3 in amino acids: CASSSRLAASYNEQFF. The CDR3 region has the DNA TGTGCCAGCAGCTCGCGCCTAGCGGCCTCCTACAATGAGCAGTTCTTC. Variable domain in full (rest from reference TRBV5-4 and TRBJ2-1): ETGVTQSPTHLIKTRGQQVTLRCSSQSGHNTVSWYQQALGQGPQFIFQYYREEENGRGNFPPRFSGLQFPNYSSELNVNALELDDSALYLCASSSRLAASYNEQFFGPGTRLTVL.

The chain is built from TRBV28 and TRBJ1-3; D gene unclear. The V end lost 5 bases, the J end lost 4 bases, and 18 bases lay between the germline ends. CDR1 is MDHEN and CDR2 is SYDVKM in the germline V gene. The length of the CDR3 is 16 residues. The CDR3 here is CASSPIDMAGGNTIYF. As DNA, the CDR3 is TGTGCCAGCAGTCCCATTGACATGGCGGGAGGAAACACCATATATTTT.

V and J are TRBV7-8 and TRBJ2-2, with TRBD2 matching 8 bases. Trimming cost V 2 bases and J 7 bases; bases outside gene matches: 6. This CDR3 spans 15 amino acids. Germline loops: CDR1 SGHVS, CDR2 FQNEAQ. The CDR3 DNA reads as TGTGCCAGCAGCTTAAAGCGGGAGTTGAACGGGGAGCTGTTTTTT. Translated: CASSLKRELNGELFF.

The chain joins TRBV7-2 to TRBJ1-5; D possibly corresponds to TRBD1 (5 bases). The CDR3 contains 16 residues. Germline CDR1 is SGHTA and CDR2 is FQGNSA. Between the trimmed V and J ends, which lost 1 base and 5 bases, there was a span of 15 bases. CDR3 loop: CASSLVAGQPDQPQHF. The DNA for the CDR3 is TGTGCCAGCAGCTTAGTAGCAGGGCAGCCGGATCAGCCCCAGCATTTT.

The chain joins TRBV5-1 to TRBJ1-5; D is perhaps TRBD1 (6 bases). From germline, CDR1 is SGHRS and CDR2 YFSETQ. The V end lost 0 bases, the J end lost 6 bases, and 16 bases lay between the germline ends. The CDR3 is 16 amino acids. CDR3 protein: CASSLEAGDRSQPQHF. As DNA, the CDR3 is TGCGCCAGCAGCTTGGAAGCAGGGGATCGGAGTCAGCCCCAGCATTTT.

V usage is TRBV7-9 and J usage is TRBJ2-1; possibly TRBD2 for D (5 bases). Looked up from germline, CDR1 is SEHNR and CDR2 is FQNEAQ (reference sequence). V was shortened by 4 bases and J by 3 bases, with 13 bases between the two germline ends. The CDR3 totals 15 residues. The CDR3 DNA reads TGTGCCAGCAGCTCAGCGGCAGTAAACTACAATGAGCAGTTCTTC. Its protein is CASSSAAVNYNEQFF. Full variable domain (outside the CDR3, taken from reference TRBV7-9 and TRBJ2-1): DTGVSQNPRHKITKRGQNVTFRCDPISEHNRLYWYRQTLGQGPEFLTYFQNEAQLEKSRLLSDRFSAERPKGSFSTLEIQRTEQGDSAMYLCASSSAAVNYNEQFFGPGTRLTVL.

V gene TRBV5-1 combines with J gene TRBJ2-7; the match to TRBD2 covers 14 bases. Germline trimming cut 4 bases from V and 4 bases from J; bases unmatched to any gene: 7. Germline V CDR1 and CDR2: SGHRS, YFSETQ. CDR3 length equals 16 residues. Here the CDR3 reads CASSLGLAGAEYEQYF. The CDR3 DNA sequence: TGCGCCAGCAGCCTGGGACTAGCGGGAGCGGAGTACGAGCAGTACTTC.

The table lists this clone with a few counts. The chain is built from TRBV27 and TRBJ1-1, with D possibly TRBD1 on 5 matching bases. The CDR3 totals 15 residues. Germline CDR1 MNHEY, CDR2 SMNVEV (reference sequence). V shed 0 bases and J shed 5 bases, with 13 bases lying between them. The CDR3 loop reads CASSLSAGGRTEAFF. CDR3 sequence (DNA): TGTGCCAGCAGTTTATCAGCCGGGGGGAGGACTGAAGCTTTCTTT.

V and J are TRBV30 and TRBJ1-1, with 7 nucleotides matching TRBD1. Germline CDR1 and CDR2: GTSNPN and SVGIG (reference sequence). This CDR3 region has 15 residues. Losses at the gene ends were 1 base for V and 10 bases for J; bases not matched to a gene: 15. CDR3: CAWSDKRGGSLGAFF. The DNA of the CDR3 is TGTGCCTGGAGTGACAAAAGAGGGGGCAGTTTAGGAGCTTTCTTT.

V and J are TRBV28 and TRBJ1-1, with a weak D call TRBD1 (5 bases). The germline V and J ends were trimmed by 7 bases and 4 bases, with 10 bases remaining between them. This CDR3 is 12 amino acids long. Per germline, CDR1 MDHEN and CDR2 SYDVKM. The DNA of the CDR3 is TGTGCCAGCACTAAGGGGCTCACTGAAGCTTTCTTT. It is translated as CASTKGLTEAFF. The full variable domain, rest sourced from reference TRBV28 and TRBJ1-1, is DVKVTQSSRYLVKRTGEKVFLECVQDMDHENMFWYRQDPGLGLRLIYFSYDVKMKEKGDIPEGYSVSREKKERFSLILESASTNQTSMYLCASTKGLTEAFFGQGTRLTVV.

This clone was counted only a few times. V gene TRBV5-1 combines with J gene TRBJ1-3; D gene ambiguous. Germline CDR1 is SGHRS and CDR2 is YFSETQ. CDR3 length equals 14 residues. Trimming shortened V by 2 bases and J by 7 bases, and 13 bases separated the two germline ends. The CDR3 DNA is TGCGCCAGCAGCTTAGAAGGGAGGGATAACACCATATATTTT. Amino acids: CASSLEGRDNTIYF.

The rearrangement links TRBV15 to TRBJ2-2; D possibly corresponds to TRBD1 (6 bases). Germline CDR1 reads LNHNV; CDR2 reads YYDKDF (reference sequence). The CDR3 sequence is 14 residues long. V was trimmed by 3 bases and J by 4 bases, leaving 9 bases between them. CDR3 protein: CATSRDRRTGELFF. The CDR3 bases are TGTGCCACCAGCAGGGACAGACGCACCGGGGAGCTGTTTTTT. Looking up the rest from reference TRBV15 and TRBJ2-2 gives the full variable domain: DAMVIQNPRYQVTQFGKPVTLSCSQTLNHNVMYWYQQKSSQAPKLLFHYYDKDFNNEADTPDNFQSRRPNTSFCFLDIRSPGLGDTAMYLCATSRDRRTGELFFGEGSRLTVL.

The chain joins TRBV2 to TRBJ2-7; the D is unclear. The V gene's germline CDR1 is SNHLY and CDR2 FYNNEI. There are 13 residues in the CDR3. Trimming removed 6 bases at V and 6 bases at J, with 15 bases between. The CDR3 DNA sequence: TGTGCCAGCAGCGGCCCAAACCGGGTCGAGCAGTACTTC. The encoded protein is CASSGPNRVEQYF.

V gene TRBV6-1 combines with J gene TRBJ1-2; 8 bases fit TRBD1. V shed 6 bases, J shed 5 bases, and the junction held 11 bases outside the gene matches. The CDR3 sequence is 15 residues long. The germline V gene encodes CDR1 MNHNS and CDR2 SASEGT. The CDR3 region is CASRDYRGGTYGYTF. The CDR3 bases are TGTGCCAGCAGGGATTACAGGGGGGGAACTTATGGCTACACCTTC.

The rearrangement links TRBV28 to TRBJ2-3, with D possibly TRBD2 on 6 matching bases. V dropped 6 bases and J dropped 0 bases, with 19 bases sitting between them. Germline V gene data show CDR1 as MDHEN and CDR2 as SYDVKM. The length of the CDR3 is 17 residues. The chain's CDR3 is CASSPAGSRASTDTQYF. DNA of the CDR3: TGTGCCAGCAGCCCCGCCGGGAGCAGGGCGAGCACAGATACGCAGTATTTT.

The chain couples TRBV5-1 to TRBJ2-1; 9 bases agree with TRBD1. V was pared by 3 bases and J by 3 bases, with 13 bases of the junction left unmatched. Looked up from germline, CDR1 is SGHRS and CDR2 is YFSETQ. This CDR3 comprises 18 residues. The CDR3 coding sequence is TGCGCCAGCAGCTCGGAGGGGACAGGGAAAGGGAACTACAATGAGCAGTTCTTC. Encoded protein: CASSSEGTGKGNYNEQFF.

This clone was detected once. The CDR3 is CASSLGQSSDTQYF. In DNA, the CDR3 is TGTGCCAGCAGCTTAGGACAGTCCTCAGATACGCAGTATTTT. The chain is built from TRBV11-2 and TRBJ2-3; a weak D match, TRBD1 (5 bases). Germline assignment: CDR1 SGHAT and CDR2 FQNNGV. The CDR3 is 14 amino acids. Between the trimmed V and J ends, which lost 1 base and 4 bases, there was a span of 9 bases.

V usage is TRBV6-1 and J usage is TRBJ2-7, with 7 bases aligning to TRBD2. With 4 bases clipped from V and 0 bases from J, the junction kept 0 bases outside the gene matches. This CDR3 comprises 13 residues. Germline V CDR1 and CDR2: MNHNS, SASEGT. The CDR3 protein is CASSGGSSYEQYF. DNA for the CDR3: TGTGCCAGCAGTGGCGGGAGCTCCTACGAGCAGTACTTC.

The V call is TRBV9, the J call TRBJ1-1, with 8 nucleotides matching TRBD1. CDR3 length: 15 residues. J was trimmed by 3 bases and V by 4 bases; bases with no gene match: 8. Germline assignment: CDR1 SGDLS and CDR2 YYNGEE. The chain's CDR3 is CASSSQGQADTEAFF. CDR3 coding DNA: TGTGCCAGCAGCAGCCAGGGACAGGCGGACACTGAAGCTTTCTTT.

The chain joins TRBV7-9 to TRBJ2-7; TRBD2 is a possible D gene (7 bases). From germline, CDR1 is SEHNR and CDR2 FQNEAQ (reference sequence). The CDR3 runs to 17 residues. V dropped 11 bases and J dropped 6 bases, with 32 bases sitting between them. CDR3 nucleotides: TGTGCCTGTCCGGACAGTGGACTCTCCTGGGAGGGGGGCGAGCAGTACTTC. Its protein is CACPDSGLSWEGGEQYF.

This clone was seen only once. The rearrangement uses TRBV5-1 and TRBJ2-1; 10 nucleotides align to TRBD2. V lost 4 bases, J lost 3 bases, and 10 bases stayed unmatched. The CDR3 runs to 17 residues. Germline CDR1 is SGHRS and CDR2 is YFSETQ. The CDR3: CASSHGLAAPLYNEQFF. In nucleotides, the CDR3 is TGCGCCAGCAGCCACGGACTAGCGGCCCCCCTCTACAATGAGCAGTTCTTC.

V gene TRBV19 combines with J gene TRBJ1-5, with 9 bases that match TRBD1. Unmatched junction bases numbered 10, after V lost 5 bases and J lost 2 bases. The length of the CDR3 is 17 residues. The germline V gene has CDR1 LNHDA and CDR2 SQIVND (reference sequence). The CDR3 loop reads CASSSRDRAGGNQPQHF. In DNA, the CDR3 is TGTGCCAGTAGTTCCCGGGACAGGGCAGGAGGCAATCAGCCCCAGCATTTT.

The genes are TRBV7-3 and TRBJ2-3; TRBD1 might be the D (6 bases). Trimming left V 4 bases short and J 0 bases short, with 11 bases between. This CDR3 is built from 15 residues. Germline CDR1 reads SGHTA; CDR2 reads FQGTGA. The CDR3 protein is CASSSKTGSTDTQYF. DNA for the CDR3: TGTGCCAGCAGCTCAAAGACAGGTAGCACAGATACGCAGTATTTT.